This TCR beta chain is drawn from a study of type 1 regulatory T cells. Study-level information: T-allo10 is an in vitro-generated, Tr1-enriched CD4 T cell product specific for alloantigen.

About this clonotype: Its matching antigen is unknown.

Whole-study findings and limits: Tr1 cells had a more restricted TCR repertoire than non-Tr1 cells.

Germline V gene sequence: CDR1 SGHDT, CDR2 YYEEEE. The germline V and J ends were trimmed by 0 bases and 8 bases, with 14 bases remaining between them. This CDR3 is 14 amino acids long. MiXCR, run by TCRdb on the reads, gives a single entry per CDR3 protein. The sample yields about 42,000 distinct CDR3 sequences, 9% to 15% seen once. The V call is TRBV5-6, the J call TRBJ1-2; D call uncertain. This receptor was obtained from a human donor in good health. The sequenced sample consisted of cultured non-Tr1 T cells, either the whole culture or a sorted T cell fraction (not recorded which). In nucleotides, the CDR3 is TGTGCCAGCAGCTTGGATTCCGGGAGGATAGGCTACACCTTC. It codes for CASSLDSGRIGYTF.